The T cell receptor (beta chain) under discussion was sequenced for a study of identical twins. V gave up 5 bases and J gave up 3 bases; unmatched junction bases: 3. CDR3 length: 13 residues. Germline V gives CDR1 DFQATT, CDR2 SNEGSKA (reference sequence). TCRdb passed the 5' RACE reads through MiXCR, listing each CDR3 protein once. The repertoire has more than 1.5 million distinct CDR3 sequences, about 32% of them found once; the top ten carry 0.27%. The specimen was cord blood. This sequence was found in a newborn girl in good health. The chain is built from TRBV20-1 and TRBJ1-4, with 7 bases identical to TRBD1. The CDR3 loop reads CSALTGPNEKLFF. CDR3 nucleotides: TGCAGTGCTCTGACAGGGCCTAATGAAAAACTGTTTTTT.